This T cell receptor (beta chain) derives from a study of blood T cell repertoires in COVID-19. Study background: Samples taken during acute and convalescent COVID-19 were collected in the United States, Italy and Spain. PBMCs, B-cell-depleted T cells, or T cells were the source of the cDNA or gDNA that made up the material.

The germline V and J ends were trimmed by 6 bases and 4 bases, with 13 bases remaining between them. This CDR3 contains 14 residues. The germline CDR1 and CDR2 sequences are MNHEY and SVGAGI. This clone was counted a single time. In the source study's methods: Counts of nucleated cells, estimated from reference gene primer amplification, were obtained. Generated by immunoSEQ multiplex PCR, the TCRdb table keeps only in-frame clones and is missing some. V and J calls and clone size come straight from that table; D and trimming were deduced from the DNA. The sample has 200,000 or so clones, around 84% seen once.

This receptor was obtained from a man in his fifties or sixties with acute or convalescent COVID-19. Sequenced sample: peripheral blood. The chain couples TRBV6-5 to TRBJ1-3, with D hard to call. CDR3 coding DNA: TGTGCCAGCAGCCGAGCGCGGCGGGGAAACACCATATATTTT. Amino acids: CASSRARRGNTIYF.